The 25 T cell receptor beta chains given below trace back to one sample, sequenced in a study of T cell clonotyping in hematopoietic cell transplantation. Time point given: recipient sample about 28 days before transplant, after cytoreduction. Produced via immunoSEQ multiplex PCR; TCRdb's table is partial and in-frame only. This table holds tens of thousands of clones, around 96% found once. The sample was peripheral blood mononuclear cells, taken before stem cell transplant. Receptors were obtained from a woman aged 50 to 60 with acute myeloid leukemia. Some clones in this sample may be carry-over from other donors' samples.

This chain joins TRBV28 and TRBJ1-3; no reliable D call. Trimming took off 2 bases at V and 4 bases at J, with 12 bases between the two ends. Per germline, CDR1 MDHEN and CDR2 SYDVKM. This CDR3 is built from 15 residues. The CDR3 DNA sequence: TGTGCCAGCAGTTTACTCGGCAGCCCCGGAAACACCATATATTTT. Protein sequence: CASSLLGSPGNTIYF.

A single count supports this clone. The CDR3, as DNA: TGTGCCAGCAGCTTAGCGCTCGAGAACACTGAAGCTTTCTTT. It encodes CASSLALENTEAFF. The chain uses TRBV7-2 and TRBJ1-1; no clear D. This CDR3 is 14 amino acids long. Trimming cost V 0 bases and J 1 base, with 6 bases left between them. Germline values: CDR1 SGHTA, CDR2 FQGNSA.

This chain joins TRBV7-6 and TRBJ2-7; D is perhaps TRBD1 (6 bases). Germline CDR1 reads SGHVS; CDR2 reads FNYEAQ. V was shortened by 3 bases and J by 7 bases, with 13 bases between the two germline ends. This CDR3 comprises 13 residues. The CDR3 coding sequence is TGTGCCAGCAGCTTCTCCGACAGGCGGGAGCAGTACTTC. This translates into CASSFSDRREQYF.

V gene TRBV5-1 combines with J gene TRBJ1-2; D is undetermined. V lost 1 base, J lost 2 bases, and 3 bases lay in between. The CDR3 covers 12 residues. Germline V gene data show CDR1 as SGHRS and CDR2 as YFSETQ. The CDR3 protein is CASSLTNYGYTF. The CDR3 region has the DNA TGCGCCAGCAGCTTGACGAACTATGGCTACACCTTC.

This clone was recorded a few times. The chain combines TRBV10-1 with TRBJ1-6; D ambiguous. The ends were cut back, 0 bases at V and 10 bases at J, with 4 bases in the middle. The CDR3 spans 12 residues. Germline V gene data show CDR1 as WNHNN and CDR2 as SYGVQD (reference sequence). The CDR3 spells CASSESRSPLHF. For the CDR3, the DNA is TGCGCCAGCAGTGAGTCAAGGTCACCCCTCCACTTT.

The chain is built from TRBV11-2 and TRBJ2-4; 7 bases are shared with TRBD1. The CDR3 is 13 residues long. V shed 5 bases and J 15 bases; nucleotides not matched to a gene: 13. Germline loops: CDR1 SGHAT, CDR2 FQNNGV. The CDR3 sequence: CASSTHLGQVSYF. The CDR3 DNA is TGTGCCAGCAGCACCCACCTCGGACAGGTTTCGTACTTC.

V usage is TRBV28 and J usage is TRBJ1-2; 8 positions match TRBD1. CDR1 is MDHEN, CDR2 SYDVKM, per germline. Trimming cost V 7 bases and J 8 bases; bases outside gene matches: 6. The CDR3 loop spans 12 amino acids. The CDR3 bases are TGTGCCAGCAATACAGGGGGTGAAGGCTACACCTTC. Translation gives CASNTGGEGYTF.

The chain employs TRBV6-1 and TRBJ2-1; tentative D call: TRBD1 (5 bases). The germline V and J ends were trimmed by 6 bases and 6 bases, with 12 bases remaining between them. Germline loops: CDR1 MNHNS, CDR2 SASEGT. This CDR3 region has 13 residues. The CDR3 coding sequence is TGTGCCAGCAGCTGGACCAGGGTCAATGAGCAGTTCTTC. It is translated as CASSWTRVNEQFF.

The chain joins TRBV30 to TRBJ1-3; the match to TRBD1 covers 11 bases. Trimming at V came to 7 bases and at J to 0 bases, leaving 8 bases not matched to a gene. CDR1 is GTSNPN, CDR2 SVGIG, per germline (reference sequence). The CDR3 loop spans 16 amino acids. The DNA of the CDR3 is TGTGCCTCCCGGGACAGGGGGTTATACTCTGGAAACACCATATATTTT. It yields the protein CASRDRGLYSGNTIYF.

V is TRBV5-1 and J is TRBJ1-1; no reliable D call. The CDR3 is 15 residues long. The germline V gene encodes CDR1 SGHRS and CDR2 YFSETQ. Trimming took off 1 base at V and 3 bases at J, with 13 bases between the two ends. The CDR3 reads CASSLFGLSDTEAFF. DNA for the CDR3: TGCGCCAGCAGCTTGTTTGGGTTGTCGGACACTGAAGCTTTCTTT.

The chain carries TRBV21-1 and TRBJ1-3; TRBD1 is the table's D call, not checked against the DNA. TRBV21-1 represents a pseudogene. The CDR3 spans 14 residues. CDR3 DNA: TGTGCCCTCCGCGTACCCGGGGACACCCTTAAGACATATTTT. This sequence encodes CALRVPGDTLKTYF.

This clone has a single count. The rearrangement uses TRBV5-1 and TRBJ1-1; D is perhaps TRBD1 (5 bases). Germline loops: CDR1 SGHRS, CDR2 YFSETQ. CDR3 size: 15 residues. Trimming cost V 4 bases and J 5 bases, with 18 bases left between them. This CDR3 is CASSLRGVEYTEAFF. The CDR3 region has the DNA TGCGCCAGCAGCCTCCGGGGGGTTGAGTATACTGAAGCTTTCTTT. Based on the CDR3 plus reference TRBV5-1 and TRBJ1-1, the full variable domain is KAGVTQTPRYLIKTRGQQVTLSCSPISGHRSVSWYQQTPGQGLQFLFEYFSETQRNKGNFPGRFSGRQFSNSRSEMNVSTLELGDSALYLCASSLRGVEYTEAFFGQGTRLTVV.

The V and J genes are TRBV2 and TRBJ2-2; D may match TRBD1 or TRBD2 (7 bases each). The CDR3 covers 15 residues. Trimming shortened V by 7 bases and J by 5 bases, and 17 bases separated the two germline ends. Germline V gene sequence: CDR1 SNHLY, CDR2 FYNNEI. CDR3 in amino acids: CASTGGQGETGELFF. In DNA, the CDR3 is TGTGCCAGCACCGGGGGGCAGGGGGAGACCGGGGAGCTGTTTTTT.

The V and J genes are TRBV2 and TRBJ1-5; D is ambiguous. Between the trimmed V and J ends, which lost 2 bases and 0 bases, there was a span of 8 bases. This CDR3 comprises 15 residues. Germline-derived CDR1 and CDR2 are SNHLY and FYNNEI. CDR3 sequence (DNA): TGTGCCAGCAGTGAAACACGAAATAGCAATCAGCCCCAGCATTTT. This sequence encodes CASSETRNSNQPQHF. Complete variable domain (other parts from reference TRBV2 and TRBJ1-5): EPEVTQTPSHQVTQMGQEVILRCVPISNHLYFYWYRQILGQKVEFLVSFYNNEISEKSEIFDDQFSVERPDGSNFTLKIRSTKLEDSAMYFCASSETRNSNQPQHFGDGTRLSIL.

This chain links TRBV27 with TRBJ1-1; D gene ambiguous. Germline CDR1 and CDR2: MNHEY and SMNVEV (reference sequence). The germline V and J ends were trimmed by 6 bases and 1 base, with 12 bases remaining between them. There are 14 residues in the CDR3. This CDR3 reads CASSHFQRNTEAFF. CDR3 DNA sequence: TGTGCCAGCAGCCACTTTCAGCGGAACACTGAAGCTTTCTTT.

This chain connects TRBV28 to TRBJ2-2, with a weak D call TRBD2 (5 bases). Germline loops: CDR1 MDHEN, CDR2 SYDVKM. V was shortened by 8 bases and J by 0 bases, with 10 bases between the two germline ends. The CDR3 is made up of 14 amino acids. This CDR3 reads CASLAHTNTGELFF. CDR3 in DNA: TGTGCCAGCTTAGCGCATACGAACACCGGGGAGCTGTTTTTT.

The genes are TRBV14 and TRBJ2-5, with D perhaps TRBD2 (6 bases). Germline V gene lookup returns CDR1 SGHDN and CDR2 FVKESK. This CDR3 contains 19 residues. Deletions cut 5 bases from V and 5 bases from J, with 30 bases between. The CDR3 is CASSYTVNALRGGRETQYF. Here the CDR3 DNA reads TGTGCCAGCAGCTACACAGTGAACGCGCTTCGAGGAGGGCGGGAGACCCAGTACTTC.

A few counts support this clone. The genes are TRBV2 and TRBJ1-2; D is perhaps TRBD1 (6 bases). This CDR3 spans 19 amino acids. V lost 2 bases, J lost 0 bases, and 22 bases lay in between. Germline CDR1 and CDR2: SNHLY and FYNNEI. The CDR3 is CASSERGAGLIGTNYGYTF. The CDR3 DNA reads as TGTGCCAGCAGTGAAAGGGGGGCCGGTCTTATCGGAACTAACTATGGCTACACCTTC.

In nucleotides, the CDR3 is TGTGCCTGGAGTGAACGACTAGCGGATCCCACCTACGAGCAGTACTTC. Its translation is CAWSERLADPTYEQYF. The chain is built from TRBV30 and TRBJ2-7; 9 bases line up with TRBD2. V gave up 1 base and J gave up 2 bases; unmatched junction bases: 9. CDR1 is GTSNPN and CDR2 is SVGIG in the germline V gene (reference sequence). CDR3 length: 16 residues.

This rearrangement joins TRBV9 to TRBJ1-5, with unresolved D. CDR1 and CDR2 from the germline V gene are SGDLS and YYNGEE. With 0 bases removed from V and 0 bases from J, the gap between germline ends came to 19 bases. The CDR3 runs 19 residues. The CDR3 nucleotides are TGTGCCAGCAGCGTAGACTCCTTACACGGGCTATATAGCAATCAGCCCCAGCATTTT. As protein: CASSVDSLHGLYSNQPQHF. Drawing the rest from reference TRBV9 and TRBJ1-5, the complete variable domain is DSGVTQTPKHLITATGQRVTLRCSPRSGDLSVYWYQQSLDQGLQFLIQYYNGEERAKGNILERFSAQQFPDLHSELNLSSLELGDSALYFCASSVDSLHGLYSNQPQHFGDGTRLSIL.

The CDR3 here is CASSKGGRDGGTGELFF. The CDR3 DNA is TGTGCCAGCAGCAAAGGGGGGCGGGATGGTGGTACCGGGGAGCTGTTTTTT. This sequence joins TRBV21-1 and TRBJ2-2. TRBV21-1 is a documented pseudogene. The CDR3 has 17 amino acids.

The chain is built from TRBV28 and TRBJ1-5, with no clear D. Per the germline V gene, CDR1 is MDHEN and CDR2 is SYDVKM. The CDR3 runs to 16 residues. The V end lost 5 bases, the J end lost 5 bases, and 19 bases lay between the germline ends. The DNA of the CDR3 is TGTGCCAGCAGTCTGGGTTGGGCCGTTGGTGATCAGCCCCAGCATTTT. This gives the protein CASSLGWAVGDQPQHF.

The chain is built from TRBV27 and TRBJ2-7, with 12 bases fitting TRBD1. Germline V gene sequence: CDR1 MNHEY, CDR2 SMNVEV (reference sequence). The CDR3 spans 14 residues. V dropped 4 bases and J dropped 5; count of bases not matched to a gene: 3. The DNA of the CDR3 is TGTGCCAGCAGTTCGGGACAGGGGGCGAACGAGCAGTACTTC. It is translated as CASSSGQGANEQYF.

The CDR3 loop reads CAWSAHREYPEAFF. In nucleotides, the CDR3 is TGTGCCTGGAGTGCACACAGGGAATATCCTGAAGCTTTCTTT. The gene calls are TRBV30 and TRBJ1-1; maybe TRBD1 (6 bases). Germline CDR1 is GTSNPN and CDR2 is SVGIG (reference sequence). The V end was cut by 1 base, the J end by 6 bases, with 15 bases between. The CDR3 length is 14 residues.

The J gene is TRBJ2-7, the V gene TRBV25-1; possibly TRBD1 for D (5 bases). The CDR3 length is 15 residues. CDR1 and CDR2 (germline): MGHDK, SYGVNS. V was trimmed by 5 bases and J by 3 bases, leaving 17 bases between them. This CDR3 is CASSTRSTGVYEQYF. The CDR3 DNA sequence: TGTGCCAGCAGTACGCGCTCTACAGGAGTCTACGAGCAGTACTTC.